Many counts were recorded for the clone carrying this T cell receptor (beta chain). MiXCR, run by TCRdb on the 5' RACE reads, gives a single entry per CDR3 protein. The sample holds about 32,000 distinct CDR3 sequences, 25% to 30% seen once. The sorted Tregs were CD4+CD25+CD127-/low cells. V gave up 1 base and J gave up 8 bases; unmatched junction bases: 6. The CDR3 runs 15 residues. In germline, CDR1 is SEHNR, CDR2 FQNEAQ (reference sequence). The rearrangement joins TRBV7-9 to TRBJ2-1; 9 bases are shared with TRBD2. The sequenced material came from tumor-infiltrating Tregs sorted from the breast tumor. This clonotype was sampled from a female donor with breast cancer. In nucleotides, the CDR3 is TGTGCCAGCAGCTTAGGACTAGCGGAGATGGATGAGCAGTTCTTC. The encoded protein is CASSLGLAEMDEQFF.